Presented here are 18 T cell receptor beta chains from one specimen sequenced in a study of blood T cell repertoires in COVID-19. Profiled with immunoSEQ multiplex PCR; TCRdb holds only in-frame clones, not every one. The table lists a few hundred thousand clones, roughly nine tenths of them singletons. Sequencing was carried out using PBMCs or T cells enriched from blood (not recorded which). The receptors were sampled from a young man who had recovered from COVID-19.

This chain links TRBV7-2 with TRBJ2-7; D is possibly TRBD2 (6 bases). Germline loops: CDR1 SGHTA, CDR2 FQGNSA. The CDR3 has 15 amino acids. V was shortened by 2 bases and J by 1 base, with 12 bases between the two germline ends. The CDR3 nucleotides read TGTGCCAGCAGCTTATTGCGGGGAAAGTCCTACGAGCAGTACTTC. Protein sequence: CASSLLRGKSYEQYF.

The rearrangement uses TRBV5-4 and TRBJ2-7, with 7 bases matching TRBD2. Germline CDR1 reads SGHNT; CDR2 reads YYREEE (reference sequence). V trimming: 7 bases; J trimming: 3 bases; junction bases outside the gene matches: 10. There are 14 residues in the CDR3. The chain's CDR3 is CASGTSGLLYEQYF. Here the CDR3 DNA reads TGTGCCAGCGGAACTTCGGGACTACTCTACGAGCAGTACTTC.

The rearrangement joins TRBV19 to TRBJ1-1; maybe TRBD1 (6 bases). V lost 1 base to trimming and J lost 5 bases, with 14 bases between them. The CDR3 has 15 amino acids. Germline CDR1 is LNHDA and CDR2 is SQIVND (reference sequence). For the CDR3, the DNA is TGTGCCAGTAGTATAGGGGCAGGGGCAAGGACTGAAGCTTTCTTT. It specifies CASSIGAGARTEAFF.

CDR3 amino acids: CASSQEGPSRQPQHF. CDR3 nucleotides: TGTGCCAGCAGCCAAGAGGGGCCCTCAAGGCAGCCCCAGCATTTT. V gene TRBV3-1 (or the pseudogene TRBV3-2) combines with J gene TRBJ1-5; D may be TRBD1 (5 bases). The CDR3 extends over 15 amino acids. V was clipped by 0 bases and J by 7 bases, with 13 bases between them. Germline V CDR1 and CDR2: LGHDT, YNNKEL (reference sequence).

V and J are TRBV28 and TRBJ2-2; maybe TRBD2 (6 bases). Germline V CDR1 and CDR2: MDHEN, SYDVKM. V was trimmed by 2 bases and J by 4 bases, leaving 11 bases between them. This CDR3 spans 15 amino acids. DNA for the CDR3: TGTGCCAGCAGTTTACCGGGAGCGGGCACCGGGGAGCTGTTTTTT. Translation gives CASSLPGAGTGELFF. The full variable domain, with the rest looked up from reference TRBV28 and TRBJ2-2, is DVKVTQSSRYLVKRTGEKVFLECVQDMDHENMFWYRQDPGLGLRLIYFSYDVKMKEKGDIPEGYSVSREKKERFSLILESASTNQTSMYLCASSLPGAGTGELFFGEGSRLTVL.

The V gene is TRBV28, the J gene TRBJ2-1; the D is unclear. V was trimmed by 4 bases and J by 4 bases, leaving 11 bases between them. CDR3 size: 14 residues. Germline assignment: CDR1 MDHEN and CDR2 SYDVKM. CDR3 amino acids: CASSYRNGYNEQFF. The CDR3 DNA reads TGTGCCAGCAGTTACAGAAACGGATACAATGAGCAGTTCTTC. The full variable domain, its missing parts supplied by reference TRBV28 and TRBJ2-1, is DVKVTQSSRYLVKRTGEKVFLECVQDMDHENMFWYRQDPGLGLRLIYFSYDVKMKEKGDIPEGYSVSREKKERFSLILESASTNQTSMYLCASSYRNGYNEQFFGPGTRLTVL.

In DNA form, the CDR3 reads TGTGCCAGCAGCTTTTTTGGCGGGAACACCGGGGAGCTGTTTTTT. This codes for CASSFFGGNTGELFF. The V call is TRBV7-3, the J call TRBJ2-2; the D is unclear. V shed 3 bases and J shed 1 base, with 9 bases lying between them. Per the germline V gene, CDR1 is SGHTA and CDR2 is FQGTGA. This CDR3 contains 15 residues. Together with reference TRBV7-3 and TRBJ2-2, the CDR3 gives the full variable domain: GAGVSQTPSNKVTEKGKYVELRCDPISGHTALYWYRQSLGQGPEFLIYFQGTGAADDSGLPNDRFFAVRPEGSVSTLKIQRTERGDSAVYLCASSFFGGNTGELFFGEGSRLTVL.

The J gene is TRBJ1-1, the V gene TRBV18; 7 bases are a match to TRBD1. V shed 5 bases, J shed 0 bases, and the junction held 6 bases outside the gene matches. The CDR3 extends over 15 amino acids. Per the germline V gene, CDR1 is KGHSH and CDR2 is LQKENI. The CDR3 spells CASSFQTGMNTEAFF. The CDR3, as DNA: TGTGCCAGCTCATTTCAGACAGGGATGAACACTGAAGCTTTCTTT.

The chain carries TRBV2 and TRBJ1-2; 7 bases line up with TRBD1. This CDR3 has 14 amino acids. The germline CDR1 and CDR2 sequences are SNHLY and FYNNEI. After removal of 6 bases from V and 1 base from J, the junction contained 5 bases not matched to a gene. This CDR3 reads CASSPTGYNYGYTF. The CDR3 DNA follows: TGTGCCAGCAGCCCGACAGGGTATAACTATGGCTACACCTTC.

The genes are TRBV18 and TRBJ1-2; 8 positions match TRBD1. Germline V lookup: CDR1 KGHSH, CDR2 LQKENI. There are 16 residues in the CDR3. V shed 6 bases, J shed 2 bases, and the junction held 11 bases outside the gene matches. CDR3: CASSRPGTGGNYGYTF. The CDR3 region has the DNA TGTGCCAGCTCCCGACCTGGGACAGGCGGGAACTATGGCTACACCTTC. Looking up the rest from reference TRBV18 and TRBJ1-2 gives the full variable domain: NAGVMQNPRHLVRRRGQEARLRCSPMKGHSHVYWYRQLPEEGLKFMVYLQKENIIDESGMPKERFSAEFPKEGPSILRIQQVVRGDSAAYFCASSRPGTGGNYGYTFGSGTRLTVV.

The chain uses TRBV14 and TRBJ1-1; 11 bases line up with TRBD1. The CDR3 is 13 amino acids. V dropped 3 bases and J dropped 10; count of bases not matched to a gene: 4. Germline V gives CDR1 SGHDN, CDR2 FVKESK. DNA of the CDR3: TGTGCCAGCAGCCAGGACAGGGGGCGTCGAGCTTTCTTT. Its protein is CASSQDRGRRAFF.

The chain is built from TRBV27 and TRBJ2-7, with D maybe TRBD2 (5 bases). This CDR3 comprises 13 residues. Germline CDR1 and CDR2: MNHEY and SMNVEV (reference sequence). V lost 2 bases to trimming and J lost 3 bases, with 8 bases between them. This CDR3 reads CASSLGLLYEQYF. CDR3 in DNA: TGTGCCAGCAGTTTAGGACTCCTCTACGAGCAGTACTTC.

The rearrangement uses TRBV19 and TRBJ2-7; 10 nucleotides agree with TRBD1. The germline V gene encodes CDR1 LNHDA and CDR2 SQIVND (reference sequence). The CDR3 is 16 amino acids. The junction had 8 bases not matched to a gene; V was cut back by 3 bases and J by 3 bases. The DNA of the CDR3 is TGTGCCAGTAGTATCGCCCCGGGACAGGGGAGCTACGAGCAGTACTTC. It encodes CASSIAPGQGSYEQYF.

This chain uses TRBV28 with TRBJ2-5; tentatively, D is TRBD1 (6 bases). The CDR3 is made up of 15 amino acids. Germline V gene data show CDR1 as MDHEN and CDR2 as SYDVKM. With 1 base removed from V and 5 bases from J, the gap between germline ends came to 14 bases. CDR3 amino acids: CASSLSRRGGETQYF. The CDR3 nucleotides read TGTGCCAGCAGTTTATCGCGCAGGGGCGGGGAGACCCAGTACTTC.

The chain carries TRBV9 and TRBJ1-3; D remains unclear. Germline V gene data show CDR1 as SGDLS and CDR2 as YYNGEE. This CDR3 is built from 15 residues. V was clipped by 0 bases and J by 1 base, with 8 bases between them. CDR3 sequence: CASSVATGSGNTIYF. CDR3 coding DNA: TGTGCCAGCAGCGTAGCTACCGGGTCTGGAAACACCATATATTTT.

V and J are TRBV6-5 and TRBJ1-1; D is uncertain. The CDR3 covers 11 residues. V was cut by 8 bases and J by 8 bases, with 12 bases left in between. Germline CDR1 is MNHEY and CDR2 is SVGAGI. Written as DNA, the CDR3 is TGTGCCAGCCGTCGGCAGGCGGAAGCTTTCTTT. Its protein product is CASRRQAEAFF.

This chain connects TRBV7-2 to TRBJ2-7; 9 positions agree with TRBD2. CDR1 is SGHTA, CDR2 FQGNSA, per germline. There are 18 residues in the CDR3. V lost 1 base, J lost 1 base, and 11 bases stayed unmatched. CDR3 loop: CASSLVSGGPLGSYEQYF. The CDR3 DNA follows: TGTGCCAGCAGCTTAGTTAGCGGGGGCCCCCTTGGGTCCTACGAGCAGTACTTC.

This clone is a singleton in its sample. This chain links TRBV4-1 with TRBJ1-1; no clear D gene. With 1 base removed from V and 4 bases from J, the gap between germline ends came to 13 bases. CDR1 and CDR2 (germline): MGHRA, YSYEKL. The length of the CDR3 is 15 residues. The CDR3 sequence is CASSQVLGLGTEAFF. CDR3 nucleotide sequence: TGCGCCAGCAGCCAAGTACTAGGGTTGGGCACTGAAGCTTTCTTT.